Listed here is a single TCR beta chain. This entry belongs to a study of OX40 agonist ivuxolimab in advanced cancers. Overall study: An anti-OX40 (CD134) antibody with agonistic activity, ivuxolimab, was administered to patients. Those enrolled were approximately 78% male, with a mean age of roughly 60 years and ages from about 20 to 85. Partial responses were achieved by three patients, one with hepatocellular carcinoma and two with cutaneous melanoma.

Repertoires were generated with immunoSEQ multiplex PCR, while TCRdb's copy carries only in-frame clones and drops some. The sample shows roughly 30,000 clones, 75% to 90% of them seen only once. Systemic immunosuppression or autoimmune disease history was grounds to exclude patients. This CDR3 has 14 amino acids. V was cut by 7 bases and J by 2 bases, with 15 bases left in between. CDR1 and CDR2 (germline): MNHEY, SVGAGI. V and J are TRBV6-5 and TRBJ2-7; D is possibly TRBD1 (6 bases). Sequenced material: CD4+ or CD8+ T cells sorted from blood, taken in a trial of the OX40 agonist ivuxolimab. This TCR was sampled from an adult with an advanced solid tumor such as melanoma, head and neck, liver or kidney cancer. CDR3 coding DNA: TGTGCCAGCACCTATGGTCAGGGGCCCTACGAGCAGTACTTC. Translating gives CASTYGQGPYEQYF.